Included here is one T cell receptor beta chain sequence, with context. Germline V gene sequence: CDR1 SGHDT, CDR2 YYEEEE. Trimming removed 3 bases at V and 0 bases at J, with 10 bases between. CDR3 length: 15 amino acids. The record originates from a study of CD4+ T cells in melanoma. Profiled with immunoSEQ multiplex PCR; TCRdb holds only in-frame clones, not every one. The table lists 7,500 to 10,000 clones, 69% of them singletons. The sequencing sample was made of peripheral blood. This chain links TRBV5-6 with TRBJ1-3; tentatively, D is TRBD1 (5 bases). The TCR was taken from a human donor with melanoma. CDR3 residues: CASSSGHNSGNTIYF. The CDR3 DNA reads as TGTGCCAGCAGCTCCGGACACAACTCTGGAAACACCATATATTTT.